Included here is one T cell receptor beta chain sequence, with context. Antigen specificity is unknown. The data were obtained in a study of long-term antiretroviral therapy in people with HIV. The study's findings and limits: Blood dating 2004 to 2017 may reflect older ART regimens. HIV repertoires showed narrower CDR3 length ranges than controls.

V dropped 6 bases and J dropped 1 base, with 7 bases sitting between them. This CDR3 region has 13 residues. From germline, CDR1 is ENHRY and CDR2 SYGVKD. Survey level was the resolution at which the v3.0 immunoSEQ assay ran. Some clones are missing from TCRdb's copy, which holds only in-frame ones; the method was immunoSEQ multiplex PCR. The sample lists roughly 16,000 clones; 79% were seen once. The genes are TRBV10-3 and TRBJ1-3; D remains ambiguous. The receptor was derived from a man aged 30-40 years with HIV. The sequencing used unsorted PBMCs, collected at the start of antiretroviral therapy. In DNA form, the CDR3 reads TGTGCCATCAGGAGTTTATCTGGAAACACCATATATTTT. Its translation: CAIRSLSGNTIYF.